The rows below give T cell receptor beta chains drawn from one sample of a study of CD8 T cells in ankylosing spondylitis. One entry per CDR3 protein results from TCRdb running MiXCR on the 5' RACE reads. The sample yields approximately 540,000 distinct CDR3 sequences, 10% to 15% seen once. Source material: blood, either unsorted or a sorted T cell fraction (not recorded which). These receptors all stem from a male donor with ankylosing spondylitis. Both conserved end residues are part of each CDR3. The order of the fields is V gene, J gene, clone size, D gene, CDR3 DNA, CDR3 protein. A D gene is named only where the DNA matches it firmly. Not every row has a clone size; where given, it reads once, few, many or a size class.

TRBV4-1	TRBJ2-3	.	.	TGCGCCAGCAGCCAAGGTCGTTCAGGGTTGTCACACACAGATACGCAGTATTTT	CASSQGRSGLSHTDTQYF
TRBV29-1	TRBJ1-1	few	.	TGCAGCGGTACGGGAAACACTGAAGCTTTCTTT	CSGTGNTEAFF
TRBV20-1	TRBJ1-1	few	.	TGCAGTGCTAGAGTGGGGCGGACCGAAGCTTTCTTT	CSARVGRTEAFF
TRBV5-1	TRBJ2-6	many	.	TGCGCCAGCAGCTTAAACAGCCCGGAAAGAGCTGGGGCCAACGTCCTGACTTTC	CASSLNSPERAGANVLTF
TRBV5-8	TRBJ1-2	.	.	TGTGCCAGCAGCTTGGAACTAGGGCGAAACTATGGCTACACCTTC	CASSLELGRNYGYTF
TRBV10-2	TRBJ1-1	.	.	TGCGCCAGCAGTCGGCTCAGTCAGAACACTGAAGCTTTCTTT	CASSRLSQNTEAFF
TRBV12-3/TRBV12-4	TRBJ1-1	few	.	TGTGCCAGCAGTGATGACAGAATGAACACTGAAGCTTTCTTT	CASSDDRMNTEAFF
TRBV7-2	TRBJ1-2	many	.	TGTGCCAGCAGCTTATCAGGGCGCGGGGCCTATGGCTACACCTTC	CASSLSGRGAYGYTF
TRBV6-2/TRBV6-3	TRBJ2-2	.	TRBD1	TGTGCCAGCAGTTACCACAGGACAGGGGGCCCCAAAGGTCCCGGGGAGCTGTTTTTT	CASSYHRTGGPKGPGELFF
TRBV9	TRBJ2-7	.	.	TGTGCCAGCAGCGTAGGTGGAGACTGGGTCTACGAGCAGTACTTC	CASSVGGDWVYEQYF
TRBV27	TRBJ1-1	few	TRBD1	TGTGCCAGCACCTCCCCCGTTGACAGGGCGAGAACTTTCTTT	CASTSPVDRARTFF
TRBV27	TRBJ1-2	few	.	TGTGCCAGCAGTTTATCGGCCGGATTCTATGGCTACACCTTC	CASSLSAGFYGYTF
TRBV15	TRBJ2-1	.	TRBD2	TGTGCCACCAGCGCACCCGGGACTAGCGGCTACAATGAGCAGTTCTTC	CATSAPGTSGYNEQFF
TRBV20-1	TRBJ2-1	few	.	TGCAGTGCTGAAGGAAGTACTGGATACAATGAGCAGTTCTTC	CSAEGSTGYNEQFF
TRBV20-1	TRBJ2-3	.	TRBD2	TGCAGTGCTAGTCCCTGGAGGGCGGCTAGCGGGAGTCCCGATACGCAGTATTTT	CSASPWRAASGSPDTQYF
TRBV12-5	TRBJ2-2	.	.	TGTGCTAGTGTGGAGGGAGAGTACACCGGGGAGCTGTTTTTT	CASVEGEYTGELFF
TRBV5-6	TRBJ1-2	few	TRBD1	TGTGCCAGCAGCTCGAACATAATGACAGGGCCGGGCTATGGCTACACCTTC	CASSSNIMTGPGYGYTF